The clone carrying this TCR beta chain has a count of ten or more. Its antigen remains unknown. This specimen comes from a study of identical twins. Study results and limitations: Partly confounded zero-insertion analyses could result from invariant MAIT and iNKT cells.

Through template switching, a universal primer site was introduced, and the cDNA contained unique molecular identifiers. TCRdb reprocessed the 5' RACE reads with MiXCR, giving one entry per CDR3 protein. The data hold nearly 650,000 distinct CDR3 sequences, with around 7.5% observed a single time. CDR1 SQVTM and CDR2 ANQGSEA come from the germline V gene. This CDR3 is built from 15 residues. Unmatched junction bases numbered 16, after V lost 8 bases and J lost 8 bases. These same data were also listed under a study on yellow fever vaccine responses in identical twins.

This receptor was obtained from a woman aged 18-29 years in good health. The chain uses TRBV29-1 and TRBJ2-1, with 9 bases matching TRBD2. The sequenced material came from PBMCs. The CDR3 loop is CSSHLLAGSFDEQFF. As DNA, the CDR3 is TGCAGCTCACACCTCCTAGCGGGAAGTTTTGATGAGCAGTTCTTC.